Below, 31 T cell receptor beta chains from the same sample are listed, as sequenced in a study of early T cells in non-severe SARS-CoV-2 infection. TCRdb re-analysed the 5' RACE reads in MiXCR, keeping a single row per CDR3 protein. The table has around 55,000 distinct CDR3 sequences, 9.5% to 15% seen once. The sequencing sample was made of whole blood. All receptors derive from an adult who was a healthcare worker with PCR-confirmed SARS-CoV-2 infection or an uninfected control (not recorded which).

V usage is TRBV11-3 and J usage is TRBJ2-3; D is uncertain. Trimming pared 2 bases from V and 0 bases from J, leaving 15 bases between. The CDR3 has 17 residues. The germline V gene has CDR1 SGHNT and CDR2 YENEEA. The DNA of the CDR3 is TGTGCCAGCAGCTTAAACCCTCACAGCGCCAGCACAGATACGCAGTATTTT. This encodes CASSLNPHSASTDTQYF.

This clonotype was observed a few times. The J gene is TRBJ2-7, the V gene TRBV20-1; 7 nucleotides match TRBD2. J lost 0 bases, V lost 0 bases, and 5 bases had no gene match. Germline V lookup: CDR1 DFQATT, CDR2 SNEGSKA (reference sequence). The CDR3 is 15 residues long. CDR3 nucleotides: TGCAGTGCTAGAGATTTGGCTAGCGGCTCCTACGAGCAGTACTTC. Translating it yields CSARDLASGSYEQYF.

The V call is TRBV7-9, the J call TRBJ2-5; a possible D gene is TRBD1 (5 bases). The V and J ends lost 5 bases and 5 bases respectively, with 18 bases between them. In germline, CDR1 is SEHNR, CDR2 FQNEAQ (reference sequence). The CDR3 is made up of 15 amino acids. CDR3 sequence reads: CASSARPGQMETQYF. The CDR3 region has the DNA TGTGCCAGCAGCGCCCGGCCAGGGCAGATGGAGACCCAGTACTTC.

The chain joins TRBV6-6 to TRBJ2-3; 7 bases agree with TRBD2. The CDR3 contains 14 residues. V was pared by 10 bases and J by 2 bases, with 9 bases of the junction left unmatched. The germline CDR1 and CDR2 sequences are MNHNY and SVGAGI (reference sequence). This CDR3 is CATVYGGSTDTQYF. In nucleotides, the CDR3 is TGTGCCACCGTTTACGGGGGGTCCACAGATACGCAGTATTTT.

This clonotype was counted between two and nine times. This rearrangement joins TRBV5-1 to TRBJ2-2; 8 bases are a match to TRBD1. With V trimmed by 4 bases and J by 4 bases, 6 bases remained unmatched. Germline V gene data show CDR1 as SGHRS and CDR2 as YFSETQ. CDR3 length: 15 residues. The CDR3 is CASSARQGTTGELFF. As DNA, the CDR3 is TGCGCCAGCAGCGCCCGACAGGGGACCACCGGGGAGCTGTTTTTT.

The V and J genes are TRBV18 and TRBJ2-3; the D gene is possibly TRBD2 (6 bases). Germline CDR1 and CDR2: KGHSH and LQKENI. The V end was cut by 3 bases, the J end by 2 bases, with 9 bases between. This CDR3 is built from 14 residues. This CDR3 is CASSPSGTTDTQYF. The CDR3 DNA reads TGTGCCAGCTCACCTAGCGGTACCACAGATACGCAGTATTTT.

This clonotype showed up many times. CDR3 amino acids: CASTPRSGGRTQETQYF. CDR3 DNA sequence: TGTGCCAGCACCCCTCGCTCGGGAGGCAGGACCCAAGAGACCCAGTACTTC. The genes are TRBV28 and TRBJ2-5; the match to TRBD2 covers 7 bases. Unmatched junction bases numbered 15, after V lost 7 bases and J lost 1 base. This CDR3 region has 17 residues. CDR1 MDHEN and CDR2 SYDVKM come from the germline V gene.

This clonotype has only a few counts. The V and J genes are TRBV10-2 and TRBJ2-1; no clear D. V was trimmed by 4 bases and J by 5 bases, leaving 3 bases between them. The germline V gene encodes CDR1 WSHSY and CDR2 SAAADI. The CDR3 has 11 residues. The CDR3, as DNA: TGCGCCAGCAGTGGGCACAATGAGCAGTTCTTC. Protein: CASSGHNEQFF.

This clonotype was counted ten times or more. The chain is built from TRBV4-1 and TRBJ2-3; no clear D. Trimming stripped 4 bases from V and 0 bases from J, with 8 bases between. Germline CDR1 is MGHRA and CDR2 is YSYEKL. CDR3 size: 14 residues. The CDR3 nucleotides are TGCGCCAGCAGCCCCGTCGGGAGCACAGATACGCAGTATTTT. Residues: CASSPVGSTDTQYF.

The rearrangement uses TRBV7-6 and TRBJ2-3; TRBD2 matches 12 bases. Trimming cost V 5 bases and J 2 bases; bases outside gene matches: 2. The CDR3 extends over 15 amino acids. Germline V lookup: CDR1 SGHVS, CDR2 FNYEAQ. CDR3 protein: CASSRTSGDTDTQYF. The CDR3 DNA follows: TGTGCCAGCAGCCGGACTAGCGGGGACACAGATACGCAGTATTTT.

This clonotype was picked up a small number of times. The junction does not match germline at one end; this may be a read error. The V and J genes are TRBV7-2 and TRBJ2-3; no firm D call. This CDR3 spans 15 amino acids. Germline CDR1 SGHTA, CDR2 FQGNSA. CDR3: CASSPESGVTNTQYF. CDR3 bases: TGTGCCAGCAGCCCCGAATCTGGAGTCACAAATACGCAGTATTTT.

The rearrangement joins TRBV20-1 to TRBJ2-1, with 8 nucleotides matching TRBD2. Trimming at V came to 2 bases and at J to 4 bases, leaving 7 bases not matched to a gene. Looked up from germline, CDR1 is DFQATT and CDR2 is SNEGSKA (reference sequence). This CDR3 spans 15 amino acids. The CDR3 nucleotides read TGCAGTGCTAGAAGGACAAGCGGGGGATACAATGAGCAGTTCTTC. This codes for CSARRTSGGYNEQFF.

This clonotype was observed many times. J is TRBJ2-1 and V is TRBV29-1, with 8 bases matching TRBD1. V lost 7 bases to trimming and J lost 0 bases; unmatched junction nucleotides: 8. CDR3 length: 15 amino acids. Germline V CDR1 and CDR2: SQVTM, ANQGSEA. The CDR3 here is CSGSTGASSYNEQFF. The CDR3 DNA reads TGCAGCGGATCGACAGGGGCCAGCTCCTACAATGAGCAGTTCTTC.

This clonotype was counted a few times. The J gene is TRBJ2-1, the V gene TRBV9, with 10 bases that match TRBD2. V lost 4 bases to trimming and J lost 8 bases; unmatched junction nucleotides: 18. The CDR3 is 18 amino acids. The germline V gene encodes CDR1 SGDLS and CDR2 YYNGEE. DNA for the CDR3: TGTGCCAGCAGCCTAGGACCCTTACTAGCGGGATCAATTGATGAGCAGTTCTTC. It specifies CASSLGPLLAGSIDEQFF.

This rearrangement joins TRBV6-1 to TRBJ2-7, with D perhaps TRBD1 or TRBD2 (5 bases each). The CDR3 covers 13 residues. Trimming shortened V by 5 bases and J by 6 bases, and 14 bases separated the two germline ends. Germline CDR1 is MNHNS and CDR2 is SASEGT. CDR3 loop: CASSPLPGAEQYF. CDR3 DNA: TGTGCCAGCAGTCCTCTGCCCGGGGCCGAGCAGTACTTC.

The J gene is TRBJ2-1, the V gene TRBV3-1; TRBD2 matches at 8 bases. The length of the CDR3 is 14 residues. Germline V gene sequence: CDR1 LGHDT, CDR2 YNNKEL (reference sequence). The V segment lost 3 bases and the J segment 7 bases; nucleotides outside the gene matches: 5. This CDR3 reads CASSQAGLGNEQFF. In nucleotides, the CDR3 is TGTGCCAGCAGCCAGGCGGGACTAGGGAATGAGCAGTTCTTC.

This sequence joins TRBV6-1 and TRBJ1-2; weak D call: TRBD1 (6 bases). The CDR3 length is 16 residues. The V gene lost 2 bases and the J gene lost 4 bases, with 17 bases spanning the gap. From germline, CDR1 is MNHNS and CDR2 SASEGT. As DNA, the CDR3 is TGTGCCAGCAGTGAAATGGGACAAACCGACGGCTATGGCTACACCTTC. Residues: CASSEMGQTDGYGYTF.

The chain is built from TRBV18 and TRBJ1-4, with 9 positions matching TRBD1. Germline CDR1 KGHSH, CDR2 LQKENI. J gave up 14 bases and V 2 bases, and 0 bases lay outside the gene matches. The CDR3 runs to 11 residues. CDR3 in amino acids: CASSPGTGLFF. The DNA for the CDR3 is TGTGCCAGCTCACCAGGGACAGGGCTGTTTTTT.

A few counts support this clonotype. The V call is TRBV10-1, the J call TRBJ2-1; 7 bases are a match to TRBD2. Trimming took 8 bases from V and 9 from J; bases not matched to a gene: 19. Germline CDR1 reads WNHNN; CDR2 reads SYGVQD (reference sequence). The CDR3 loop spans 16 amino acids. CDR3 region: CASGPGTTGSVGEQFF. The CDR3 DNA is TGCGCCAGCGGCCCCGGGACTACGGGGTCCGTCGGTGAGCAGTTCTTC.

This clonotype was recorded a few times. The chain couples TRBV28 to TRBJ1-6; D unclear. In germline, CDR1 is MDHEN, CDR2 SYDVKM. The CDR3 is made up of 14 amino acids. Deletions cut 2 bases from V and 8 bases from J, with 10 bases between. DNA for the CDR3: TGTGCCAGCAGTTTAGCGCGGAGGGATTCACCCCTCCACTTT. Its translation is CASSLARRDSPLHF.

V and J are TRBV28 and TRBJ2-3; a possible D gene is TRBD1 (6 bases). The CDR3 sequence is 15 residues long. The germline gives CDR1 MDHEN, CDR2 SYDVKM. Trimming pared 4 bases from V and 0 bases from J, leaving 11 bases between. The CDR3 here is CASSSYRVSTDTQYF. CDR3 nucleotide sequence: TGTGCCAGCAGTTCGTACAGGGTGAGCACAGATACGCAGTATTTT.

This sequence joins TRBV19 and TRBJ2-1, with 7 nucleotides matching TRBD2. V lost 5 bases to trimming and J lost 8 bases; unmatched junction nucleotides: 9. Per germline, CDR1 LNHDA and CDR2 SQIVND (reference sequence). This CDR3 is built from 14 residues. In DNA, the CDR3 is TGTGCCAGTAGTCGGTACCGGACTAGTTATGAGCAGTTCTTC. Residues: CASSRYRTSYEQFF. Looking up the rest from reference TRBV19 and TRBJ2-1 gives the full variable domain: DGGITQSPKYLFRKEGQNVTLSCEQNLNHDAMYWYRQDPGQGLRLIYYSQIVNDFQKGDIAEGYSVSREKKESFPLTVTSAQKNPTAFYLCASSRYRTSYEQFFGPGTRLTVL.

The chain couples TRBV29-1 to TRBJ2-3; 8 bases align to TRBD2. CDR1 and CDR2 (germline): SQVTM, ANQGSEA. The CDR3 has 15 amino acids. Trimming cost V 7 bases and J 0 bases; bases outside gene matches: 9. The CDR3 sequence: CSAVRAGGSTDTQYF. The CDR3 nucleotides read TGCAGCGCTGTACGGGCGGGAGGTAGCACAGATACGCAGTATTTT.

V and J are TRBV12-3 or TRBV12-4 and TRBJ2-2; 7 bases fit TRBD1. CDR3 length: 16 amino acids. V was pared by 5 bases and J by 3 bases, with 9 bases of the junction left unmatched. CDR3 coding DNA: TGTGCCAGCAGTCCTACAGGGGCTCTCGACACCGGGGAGCTGTTTTTT. This translates into CASSPTGALDTGELFF.

The V and J genes are TRBV27 and TRBJ2-7; the match to TRBD1 covers 7 bases. The germline CDR1 and CDR2 sequences are MNHEY and SMNVEV (reference sequence). With V trimmed by 0 bases and J by 4 bases, 9 bases remained unmatched. This CDR3 spans 16 amino acids. CDR3 nucleotides: TGTGCCAGCAGTTTATCTAGCAAGGGGGCCTGGTACGAGCAGTACTTC. Protein product: CASSLSSKGAWYEQYF.

Comment on this clonotype: It may be a read error: a sequence one base away is much more abundant. V gene TRBV6-6 combines with J gene TRBJ2-7, with D possibly matching TRBD2 (5 bases). CDR3 length: 12 residues. V lost 5 bases, J lost 7 bases, and 12 bases lay in between. Germline lookup yields CDR1 MNHNY and CDR2 SVGAGI (reference sequence). CDR3 sequence: CASSRARGEQYF. The CDR3, as DNA: TGTGCCAGCAGTAGGGCACGGGGTGAGCAGTACTTC.

This clonotype has ten or more counts. J is TRBJ1-5 and V is TRBV2; D uncertain. Germline V gives CDR1 SNHLY, CDR2 FYNNEI. The V gene lost 7 bases and the J gene lost 2 bases, with 18 bases spanning the gap. This CDR3 has 16 amino acids. DNA of the CDR3: TGTGCCAGCACCCCGGACCCTCCTCGGGGCAATCAGCCCCAGCATTTT. Translated: CASTPDPPRGNQPQHF.

This clonotype was observed at least ten times. The chain is built from TRBV28 and TRBJ1-2; D gene uncertain. Germline V gene data show CDR1 as MDHEN and CDR2 as SYDVKM. The CDR3 contains 11 residues. V was pared by 8 bases and J by 8 bases, with 12 bases between. For the CDR3, the DNA is TGTGCCAGCGGCATACTAGGAGGCTACACCTTC. Translation: CASGILGGYTF.

A few counts support this clonotype. V and J are TRBV29-1 and TRBJ1-4, with D hard to call. V shed 4 bases and J shed 8 bases, with 11 bases lying between them. The CDR3 has 12 residues. CDR1 is SQVTM, CDR2 ANQGSEA, per germline. CDR3 sequence reads: CSVVGPEEKLFF. The CDR3 DNA sequence: TGCAGCGTTGTGGGCCCGGAGGAAAAACTGTTTTTT.

The chain recombines TRBV7-6 with TRBJ1-4; D uncertain. The V gene lost 4 bases and the J gene lost 0 bases, with 6 bases spanning the gap. CDR1 is SGHVS, CDR2 FNYEAQ, per germline. The CDR3 spans 14 residues. The CDR3 protein is CASSSKATNEKLFF. CDR3 nucleotides: TGTGCCAGCAGCTCCAAAGCAACTAATGAAAAACTGTTTTTT.

The rearrangement links TRBV11-2 to TRBJ2-7; 7 bases are shared with TRBD1. Germline V CDR1 and CDR2: SGHAT, FQNNGV. This CDR3 spans 15 amino acids. The J segment lost 2 bases and the V segment lost 1 base, leaving 5 bases of the junction unmatched. The CDR3 region has the DNA TGTGCCAGCAGCTTAGGACAGGGTAACCCCTACGAGCAGTACTTC. It specifies CASSLGQGNPYEQYF.